This T cell receptor (beta chain) comes out of a study of shared clonotypes between healthy human individuals. In the study overall: Donors consisted of two women and a few men between 18 and 49.

On this clone: Its specificity is unknown.

The assay was run at deep level. Sequenced by immunoSEQ multiplex PCR; TCRdb stores in-frame clones only, minus some. The sample has about 1,500,000 clones, roughly 96% seen once. Germline V gene data show CDR1 as SGDLS and CDR2 as YYNGEE. CDR3 size: 16 residues. V shed 0 bases and J shed 4 bases, with 15 bases lying between them. Points from the study as a whole: Memory subsets generally showed smaller estimated richness than naive subsets did.

Source material: naive CD4+ T cells sorted from blood. Subset denoted: CD45RA+ positively selected. The source is a man aged 25-40 years in good health. V and J are TRBV9 and TRBJ2-3, with D possibly matching TRBD2 (5 bases). CDR3 DNA sequence: TGTGCCAGCAGCGTAGTTTCGGTGGGAGTGGCAGATACGCAGTATTTT. Translating gives CASSVVSVGVADTQYF.